This entry features one T cell receptor beta chain sequence. Its cognate antigen is unknown. Produced via immunoSEQ multiplex PCR; TCRdb's table is partial and in-frame only. This table has about 750,000 clones, 90% to 95% appearing once. The CDR3 has 15 amino acids. Trimming left V 5 bases short and J 0 bases short, with 13 bases between. Germline assignment: CDR1 SGHTA and CDR2 FQGNSA. These data are taken from a study of shared clonotypes between healthy human individuals. Selected positively for CCR7 and CD45RO-negative, naive CD8 cells excluded terminally differentiated effector memory CD45RA+ cells. Findings and limits, study-wide: Among the subsets, naive ones generally showed larger estimated richness than memory ones.

Sequencing used naive CD8+ T cells sorted from blood. The chain joins TRBV7-2 to TRBJ1-1; no firm D call. The receptor was isolated from a young man in good health. CDR3 sequence: CASSPLGRMNTEAFF. The CDR3 bases are TGTGCCAGCAGCCCCCTGGGGAGAATGAACACTGAAGCTTTCTTT.